A single sample is the source of the 6 T cell receptor beta chains below, sequenced in a study of a mutant IDH1 vaccine in newly diagnosed glioma. The time point: week 5, during vaccination. What each vaccine dose contained was 300 ug of mutant IDH1 20-mer peptide, accompanied by topical imiquimod. No antigens are known for them. Assay: immunoSEQ multiplex PCR; the TCRdb copy retains only in-frame clones and omits some. The sample holds 45,000 to 60,000 clones, around four fifths seen once. The specimen was PBMCs, collected from a glioma patient whose treatment included an IDH1 peptide vaccine. The source is a man between 50 and 59 years old with glioma.

This clone was recorded only once. The gene calls are TRBV28 and TRBJ1-1; D unresolved. Germline lookup yields CDR1 MDHEN and CDR2 SYDVKM. V lost 5 bases and J 7 bases, leaving 11 bases between the germline ends. The CDR3 length is 12 residues. CDR3: CASSPRTGEAFF. The CDR3 bases are TGTGCCAGCAGTCCGCGGACGGGTGAAGCTTTCTTT.

This rearrangement joins TRBV29-1 to TRBJ2-1, with 9 bases matching TRBD2. CDR1 is SQVTM and CDR2 is ANQGSEA in the germline V gene. V lost 3 bases to trimming and J lost 7 bases; unmatched junction nucleotides: 7. The CDR3 runs to 14 residues. CDR3 in DNA: TGCAGCGTTGATAGGCGGGGGGGCGGAAATGAGCAGTTCTTC. Translated: CSVDRRGGGNEQFF.

The chain uses TRBV6-6 and TRBJ1-1; a weak D match, TRBD1 (5 bases). Trimming left V 6 bases short and J 4 bases short, with 12 bases between. The germline V gene encodes CDR1 MNHNY and CDR2 SVGAGI (reference sequence). This CDR3 contains 13 residues. The CDR3 DNA follows: TGTGCCAGCAGCTCATCTCAGGGCACTGAAGCTTTCTTT. It translates to CASSSSQGTEAFF.

This clone was picked up one time. The chain uses TRBV10-2 and TRBJ2-5; 10 positions agree with TRBD1. The ends lost 3 bases at V and 5 bases at J; junction bases unmatched: 6. Germline assignment: CDR1 WSHSY and CDR2 SAAADI. This CDR3 has 15 amino acids. The CDR3 loop reads CASSDRTGGMETQYF. The CDR3 region has the DNA TGCGCCAGCAGTGACCGGACAGGGGGGATGGAGACCCAGTACTTC.

The J gene is TRBJ1-2, the V gene TRBV7-2; 12 bases agree with TRBD1. Germline CDR1 is SGHTA and CDR2 is FQGNSA. V lost 0 bases, J lost 7 bases, and 12 bases stayed unmatched. The CDR3 sequence is 18 residues long. The CDR3 region has the DNA TGTGCCAGCAGCTTAGCGGCGAGTGTGGGACAGGGGGCGACTGGCTACACCTTC. Amino acids: CASSLAASVGQGATGYTF. The full variable domain, completed using reference TRBV7-2 and TRBJ1-2, is GAGVSQSPSNKVTEKGKDVELRCDPISGHTALYWYRQSLGQGLEFLIYFQGNSAPDKSGLPSDRFSAERTGGSVSTLTIQRTQQEDSAVYLCASSLAASVGQGATGYTFGSGTRLTVV.

This rearrangement joins TRBV27 to TRBJ2-7; D possibly corresponds to TRBD1 (5 bases). From germline, CDR1 is MNHEY and CDR2 SMNVEV (reference sequence). The CDR3 length is 13 residues. V gave up 4 bases and J gave up 5 bases, with 12 bases separating them. CDR3 loop: CASSYQGTNEQYF. CDR3 bases: TGTGCCAGCAGTTACCAGGGTACGAACGAGCAGTACTTC.